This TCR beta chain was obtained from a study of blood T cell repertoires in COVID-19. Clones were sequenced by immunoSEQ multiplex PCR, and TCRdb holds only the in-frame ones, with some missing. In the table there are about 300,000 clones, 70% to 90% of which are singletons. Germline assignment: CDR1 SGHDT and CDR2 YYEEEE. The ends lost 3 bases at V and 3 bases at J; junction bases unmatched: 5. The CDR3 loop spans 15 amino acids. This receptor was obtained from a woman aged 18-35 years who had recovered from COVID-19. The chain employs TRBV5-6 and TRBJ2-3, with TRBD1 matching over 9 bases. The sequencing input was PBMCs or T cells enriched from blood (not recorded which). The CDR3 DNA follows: TGTGCCAGCAGCTGGGGACAGGGTGGTACAGATACGCAGTATTTT. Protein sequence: CASSWGQGGTDTQYF.